This T cell receptor (beta chain) was obtained from a study of human T cells and chemical hapten exposure. Study information: Yields of TCR per sample differed, chiefly owing to small differences in pooled library volume.

Study results and caveats: TCRs at a frequency above 1 in 1000 stayed unchanged with DPC sensitization.

The study used a library that attached unique molecular identifiers to individual cDNA molecules. Per the authors' pipeline: A per-sample median of roughly 97,000 TCRs was observed, with a range of roughly 23,224 to 700,000. Using its own MiXCR run on the 5' RACE reads, TCRdb lists one record per CDR3 protein. The V and J calls shown here were made by TCRdb, not taken from the authors' results. Here the sample spans under 100,000 distinct CDR3 sequences, 15% to 20% being singletons. In its sample, this clonotype was seen a few times. The antigen is not known. The starting material, unfractionated whole blood, was used for total RNA extraction. The clonotype comes from a female donor in good health.

The CDR3 protein is CSVRGGGNTEAFF. CDR3 DNA sequence: TGCAGCGTCCGCGGTGGCGGAAACACTGAAGCTTTCTTT. V usage is TRBV29-1 and J usage is TRBJ1-1; D is undetermined. CDR3 length equals 13 residues. V shed 6 bases and J shed 2 bases, with 13 bases lying between them. The V gene's germline CDR1 is SQVTM and CDR2 ANQGSEA.